The present T cell receptor beta chain was sequenced within a study of blood T cells in healthy people across ages (dated by TCRdb to the mid-2010s). The study in broad terms: In model experiments, template switching captured roughly one uniquely barcoded TCR beta cDNA molecule for every two T cells. Using deep sequencing normalized with unique cDNA molecular identifiers, the study measured how TCR beta repertoire diversity changes with age. Donors were grouped into four age groups: young (average roughly 15 years), middle-aged (over 35), aged (around 60) and long-lived (about 90). To avoid experimental bias, donors of different ages were spread randomly across the sequencing lanes. Two additional independent replicas of 1 million unique cDNA reads from the same blood draw were analyzed for two donors (one aged 18 to 30 and one aged 80 or older). The investigation overall reported the following: Compared with the aged group, the long-lived group had more naive CD4+ T cells, fewer expanded clones and increased TCR diversity, a pattern suggesting age selection. Bulk unsorted PBMC profiling prevented conclusive comparison of naive and antigen-experienced compartments. Total diversity estimates from one million sequenced T cells were considered lower bounds and underestimates. There was a strong correlation between observed TCR beta diversity and the percentage of naive T cells measured by flow cytometry. The CMV infection status of donors was not known, potentially confounding age-related changes in expanded clonotypes. As age increased, observed TCR beta diversity per million T cells dropped in a roughly linear way, and a significant reduction was already evident by age about 40.

Reading the germline V gene gives CDR1 SQVTM and CDR2 ANQGSEA. Including the terminal cysteine and phenylalanine, the CDR3 comprises 11 residues. CDR3 DNA only is kept here, 33 bases in frame from base 1. V drops 5 bases and J drops 4 bases, leaving 8 bases in between. This clonotype was seen ten or more times. The antigen it binds to is not known. Base qualities are not provided; no much larger clone lies one nucleotide away. The receptor library was made with 5' RACE. The listed sequencing device is Illumina HiSeq 2500. The second PCR ran for roughly 6 to 11 cycles and used a J-beta primer mix along with a sample-barcoded 5' primer. Each TCR beta cDNA molecule received a unique molecular identifier from a template-switch 5' adaptor carrying 12 random nucleotides. Each sample yielded at least 3 million CDR3-containing paired-end reads. First-strand cDNA synthesis was performed from all RNA using the Mint cDNA synthesis kit, with priming by a TRBC-specific oligonucleotide. After uracil-DNA glycosylase treatment, a first 18-cycle PCR used universal primers M1SS and BC2_uni_R on all cDNA. On the authors' methods: Normalization of each sample was performed by random selection of 1 million high-quality reads, each carrying a distinct molecular identifier. Instead of being binned into consensus sequences, reads with shared molecular identifiers were discarded. CDR3 identification, clonotype clustering and error correction used MiTCR with a Q25 quality threshold and the strictest error-elimination algorithm. Lower-bound total TCR beta diversity was estimated with a nonparametric unseen species model using Euler transformation. TCRdb reworked the public reads: Q25 trimming with fastp, MiXCR clone assembly, productive beta chains retained. Rows with one shared CDR3 protein collapse into an entry with the most common genes and DNA. These V and J calls originate from TCRdb's pipeline instead of the authors' own analysis. A total of around 750,000 distinct CDR3 sequences appear in this sample, about 53% of them only once. The ten largest clones capture roughly two fifths of the sample.

The 40 or so donors, aged about 6 to 95 years, were systemically healthy Caucasian individuals from Russia. Ten milliliters of peripheral blood were drawn from each donor into EDTA-treated Vacutainer tubes. Ficoll-Paque density-gradient centrifugation was used to isolate PBMCs, with at least 6.5 million obtained per sample. Total RNA was extracted from PBMCs with Trizol reagent, with at least 6 micrograms obtained per sample. For every donor, flow cytometry on a PBMC aliquot measured the percentage of naive CD45RAhigh/CD27high T cells. This TCR was recovered from an elderly man in good health. Sequencing was done on a sample of blood. The receptor chain draws on TRBV29-1 and TRBJ2-5; the D gene cannot be named for sure. The CDR3 protein: CSVTHRETQYF. The nucleotide sequence is TGCAGCGTTACTCACCGAGAGACCCAGTACTTC.